These 32 T cell receptor beta chains originate from one sample sequenced in a study of response to subunit inactivated influenza vaccine. A single record per CDR3 protein comes from TCRdb applying MiXCR to the RT-PCR reads. The sample records some 500,000 distinct CDR3 sequences, over 10% being singletons. The input for sequencing was PBMCs from blood, taken about 40 days after vaccination. The receptors derive from a man over 45 who received an inactivated influenza vaccine.

This clonotype was detected ten times or more. The rearrangement joins TRBV4-3 to TRBJ1-1; 8 bases match TRBD1. The CDR3 sequence is 14 residues long. The germline gives CDR1 LGHNA, CDR2 YSLEER. V was clipped by 3 bases and J by 5 bases; unmatched bases: 5. This chain's CDR3 is CASSHPGQGTEAFF. Written as DNA, the CDR3 is TGCGCCAGCAGCCATCCCGGACAGGGAACTGAAGCTTTCTTT.

The sample holds a few counts of this clonotype. This sequence joins TRBV20-1 and TRBJ2-1; TRBD1 agrees at 12 bases. This CDR3 region has 14 residues. Germline CDR1 is DFQATT and CDR2 is SNEGSKA (reference sequence). The ends lost 6 bases at V and 9 bases at J; junction bases unmatched: 9. The CDR3 DNA is TGCAGTGCCAACAAAGGGACAGGGGGCGGTGAGCAGTTCTTC. Protein product: CSANKGTGGGEQFF.

In this sample, this clonotype turned up a few times. The chain is built from TRBV20-1 and TRBJ2-3, with a weak D call TRBD1 (7 bases). V was trimmed by 6 bases and J by 0 bases, leaving 22 bases between them. Germline-derived CDR1 and CDR2 are DFQATT and SNEGSKA (reference sequence). The CDR3 runs to 17 residues. CDR3 nucleotides: TGCAGTGCCCAGGGGGGTGGAGTCCACGCTAGCACAGATACGCAGTATTTT. It yields the protein CSAQGGGVHASTDTQYF.

V is TRBV6-2 or TRBV6-3 and J is TRBJ2-1; the match to TRBD2 covers 13 bases. The CDR3 contains 19 residues. V lost 2 bases, J lost 3 bases, and 10 bases stayed unmatched. Germline CDR1 and CDR2: MNHEY and SVGEGT. CDR3 nucleotide sequence: TGTGCCAGCAGTTACGAGACTAGCGGGAGGATCGAATTCTACAATGAGCAGTTCTTC. It is translated as CASSYETSGRIEFYNEQFF.

In this sample, this clonotype turned up a few times. The J gene is TRBJ2-1, the V gene TRBV5-1, with 8 positions matching TRBD2. J lost 9 bases, V lost 5 bases, and 16 bases had no gene match. CDR3 length equals 16 residues. CDR1 SGHRS and CDR2 YFSETQ come from the germline V gene. For the CDR3, the DNA is TGCGCCAGCAGGGCCGGGACTAGTTTGGGGCGTCTTGAGCAGTTCTTC. Translation gives CASRAGTSLGRLEQFF.

J is TRBJ2-2 and V is TRBV29-1, with 7 nucleotides matching TRBD1. CDR3 length: 13 residues. Germline trimming cut 6 bases from V and 4 bases from J; bases unmatched to any gene: 5. From germline, CDR1 is SQVTM and CDR2 ANQGSEA. CDR3 amino acids: CSVVGQITGELFF. As DNA, the CDR3 is TGCAGCGTAGTGGGACAGATCACCGGGGAGCTGTTTTTT.

V gene TRBV5-1 combines with J gene TRBJ2-1; tentatively, D is TRBD2 (6 bases). CDR1 and CDR2 from the germline V gene are SGHRS and YFSETQ. This CDR3 is built from 16 residues. Trimming took off 6 bases at V and 0 bases at J, with 16 bases between the two ends. In nucleotides, the CDR3 is TGCGCCAGCAAGGGCGGGGCCGCCAGCTCCTACAATGAGCAGTTCTTC. It is translated as CASKGGAASSYNEQFF.

This clonotype was found a few times. V and J are TRBV7-2 and TRBJ2-4; TRBD1 agrees at 9 bases. CDR3 length equals 15 residues. The germline gives CDR1 SGHTA, CDR2 FQGNSA. J was trimmed by 5 bases and V by 6 bases; bases with no gene match: 8. The CDR3 sequence is CASRERRTGENIQYF. The CDR3 DNA sequence: TGTGCCAGCAGAGAGAGGAGGACAGGGGAAAACATTCAGTACTTC.

The chain joins TRBV12-3 or TRBV12-4 to TRBJ2-7; the match to TRBD2 covers 12 bases. V lost 6 bases, J lost 1 base, and 7 bases stayed unmatched. This CDR3 comprises 16 residues. The DNA for the CDR3 is TGTGCCAGCAGACCCCCGACTAGCGGGAGATCCTACGAGCAGTACTTC. Its translation is CASRPPTSGRSYEQYF.

In its sample, this clonotype was seen a few times. This chain joins TRBV12-3 or TRBV12-4 and TRBJ1-1; 8 positions match TRBD1. The V segment lost 5 bases and the J segment 1 base; nucleotides outside the gene matches: 3. The CDR3 sequence is 14 residues long. CDR3 sequence reads: CASSVGTGNTEAFF. As DNA, the CDR3 is TGTGCCAGCAGTGTCGGGACAGGGAACACTGAAGCTTTCTTT.

V usage is TRBV6-2 or TRBV6-3 and J usage is TRBJ2-1, with D uncertain. V lost 2 bases and J 10 bases, leaving 15 bases between the germline ends. CDR1 is MNHEY and CDR2 is SVGEGT in the germline V gene. This CDR3 is 14 amino acids long. The CDR3 DNA follows: TGTGCCAGCAGTTACGGCGGTGGGGTAAGGGAGCAGTTCTTC. Its translation: CASSYGGGVREQFF.

This clonotype was observed a few times. The chain joins TRBV3-1 to TRBJ2-7; the match to TRBD2 covers 7 bases. There are 14 residues in the CDR3. With 1 base clipped from V and 6 bases from J, the junction kept 6 bases outside the gene matches. Per germline, CDR1 LGHDT and CDR2 YNNKEL (reference sequence). Written as DNA, the CDR3 is TGTGCCAGCAGCCAAGTAGACCCGGGAGGCGAGCAGTACTTC. Residues: CASSQVDPGGEQYF.

This clonotype has just a few counts. This chain's CDR3 is CASSLIGQGAQHF. The DNA of the CDR3 is TGTGCCAGCAGTTTGATAGGGCAGGGGGCCCAGCATTTT. This chain joins TRBV12-3 or TRBV12-4 and TRBJ1-5, with 7 bases fitting TRBD1. Trimming at V came to 3 bases and at J to 11 bases, leaving 7 bases not matched to a gene. The CDR3 covers 13 residues.

The chain has TRBV29-1 and TRBJ2-7, with D uncertain. This CDR3 is 13 amino acids long. CDR1 and CDR2 (germline): SQVTM, ANQGSEA. The V end lost 7 bases, the J end lost 6 bases, and 19 bases lay between the germline ends. The CDR3 spells CSAGDVGSREQYF. In DNA, the CDR3 is TGCAGCGCTGGGGATGTGGGCTCGCGCGAGCAGTACTTC.

This clonotype was seen only a few times. J is TRBJ2-1 and V is TRBV29-1; 7 bases line up with TRBD2. CDR3 length: 14 amino acids. CDR1 is SQVTM, CDR2 ANQGSEA, per germline. Trimming removed 7 bases from V and 3 bases from J; junction bases left unmatched: 9. CDR3 DNA: TGCAGCGGACAAGCGGGATTTGGCTACAATGAGCAGTTCTTC. Translation: CSGQAGFGYNEQFF.

The V call is TRBV25-1, the J call TRBJ2-5; perhaps TRBD1 as D (6 bases). The CDR3 length is 14 residues. Germline V gene sequence: CDR1 MGHDK, CDR2 SYGVNS. Trimming stripped 3 bases from V and 5 bases from J, with 13 bases between. CDR3 DNA: TGTGCCAGCAGTGAGTTCCAGGGGACGGAGACCCAGTACTTC. It translates to CASSEFQGTETQYF. Together with reference TRBV25-1 and TRBJ2-5, the CDR3 gives the full variable domain: EADIYQTPRYLVIGTGKKITLECSQTMGHDKMYWYQQDPGMELHLIHYSYGVNSTEKGDLSSESTVSRIRTEHFPLTLESARPSHTSQYLCASSEFQGTETQYFGPGTRLLVL.

This clonotype was counted only a few times. CDR3 protein: CSAESSGQGEAGGPDEQFF. CDR3 in DNA: TGCAGTGCCGAGAGTAGCGGACAGGGGGAGGCGGGAGGGCCTGATGAGCAGTTCTTC. The chain is built from TRBV20-1 and TRBJ2-1; perhaps TRBD1 as D (10 bases). CDR3 length: 19 amino acids. Per germline, CDR1 DFQATT and CDR2 SNEGSKA (reference sequence). The V and J ends lost 6 bases and 8 bases respectively, with 35 bases between them.

The table lists this clonotype with a few counts. The rearrangement links TRBV5-1 to TRBJ1-4, with D perhaps TRBD1 (5 bases). This CDR3 region has 15 residues. Per germline, CDR1 SGHRS and CDR2 YFSETQ. The ends were cut back, 7 bases at V and 7 bases at J, with 20 bases in the middle. The DNA for the CDR3 is TGCGCCAGCGGGGATGGGGCCCCAAGGGGTGAAAAACTGTTTTTT. Translating gives CASGDGAPRGEKLFF.

This clonotype occurred a few times. This chain links TRBV6-4 with TRBJ2-2, with 7 bases identical to TRBD1. Germline V CDR1 and CDR2: MRHNA, SNTAGT. CDR3 length: 14 amino acids. The V gene end was trimmed by 6 bases and the J gene end by 7 bases; junction bases not matched to a gene: 8. CDR3 protein: CASSQTGFIGELFF. CDR3 DNA: TGTGCCAGCAGCCAGACAGGGTTCATCGGGGAGCTGTTTTTT.

As to this clonotype: At one of its ends the junction is not consistent with the germline gene, which may arise from a read error. The chain links TRBV12-3 or TRBV12-4 to TRBJ2-1; D is perhaps TRBD2 (6 bases). The length of the CDR3 is 15 residues. The CDR3 protein is CASSLSGGEYNEQIF. In nucleotides, the CDR3 is TGTGCCAGCAGCTTAAGTGGCGGGGAGTACAATGAGCAGATCTTC.

This chain joins TRBV20-1 and TRBJ2-1, with 7 bases lining up with TRBD1. Germline assignment: CDR1 DFQATT and CDR2 SNEGSKA (reference sequence). Trimming removed 7 bases from V and 5 bases from J; junction bases left unmatched: 5. The length of the CDR3 is 12 residues. CDR3: CSGNRGNNEQFF. CDR3 coding DNA: TGCAGTGGGAACAGGGGTAACAATGAGCAGTTCTTC.

This clonotype occurred a few times. The rearrangement joins TRBV3-1 to TRBJ2-1; 9 bases fit TRBD1. Germline lookup yields CDR1 LGHDT and CDR2 YNNKEL (reference sequence). The CDR3 is 14 residues long. Unmatched junction bases numbered 7, after V lost 5 bases and J lost 8 bases. Here the CDR3 reads CASSKGGQGYEQFF. In DNA, the CDR3 is TGTGCCAGCAGCAAGGGGGGACAGGGATATGAGCAGTTCTTC.

The J gene is TRBJ2-1, the V gene TRBV20-1; D unclear. In germline, CDR1 is DFQATT, CDR2 SNEGSKA (reference sequence). V was trimmed by 3 bases and J by 4 bases, leaving 7 bases between them. The CDR3 is 12 amino acids. CDR3 residues: CSASSGYNEQFF. Here the CDR3 DNA reads TGCAGTGCTAGCTCCGGTTACAATGAGCAGTTCTTC.

In this sample, this clonotype turned up many times. V usage is TRBV4-1 and J usage is TRBJ2-1, with D perhaps matching TRBD2 (6 bases). The CDR3 sequence is 15 residues long. CDR1 is MGHRA, CDR2 YSYEKL, per germline. Between the trimmed V and J ends, which lost 1 base and 1 base, there was a span of 8 bases. CDR3 residues: CASSQVGGSYNEQFF. The CDR3 DNA follows: TGCGCCAGCAGCCAAGTCGGGGGATCCTACAATGAGCAGTTCTTC.

This clonotype was picked up a small number of times. The V and J genes are TRBV3-1 and TRBJ1-3; D gene uncertain. Trimming removed 4 bases at V and 0 bases at J, with 13 bases between. Germline values: CDR1 LGHDT, CDR2 YNNKEL (reference sequence). This CDR3 region has 16 residues. For the CDR3, the DNA is TGTGCCAGCAGCCTCGGTACAAAACCCTCTGGAAACACCATATATTTT. Its protein is CASSLGTKPSGNTIYF.

This chain's CDR3 is CSARFSGKGYEQYF. The CDR3 DNA is TGCAGTGCTAGATTTAGCGGGAAAGGGTACGAGCAGTACTTC. The V gene is TRBV20-1, the J gene TRBJ2-7; 8 bases agree with TRBD2. The CDR3 length is 14 residues. Germline-derived CDR1 and CDR2 are DFQATT and SNEGSKA (reference sequence). After removal of 2 bases from V and 4 bases from J, the junction contained 7 bases not matched to a gene.

This sequence joins TRBV20-1 and TRBJ1-2, with D uncertain. This CDR3 has 10 amino acids. Germline CDR1 is DFQATT and CDR2 is SNEGSKA (reference sequence). Deletions cut 6 bases from V and 4 bases from J, with 6 bases between. Here the CDR3 reads CSAPIYGYTF. The CDR3 DNA is TGCAGTGCCCCGATCTATGGCTACACCTTC.

This clonotype was counted many times. CDR3 region: CASSPGLETDTQYF. The CDR3 DNA sequence: TGTGCCAGCAGCCCTGGGCTAGAAACAGATACGCAGTATTTT. This chain links TRBV7-2 with TRBJ2-3; D not resolved. V lost 5 bases to trimming and J lost 3 bases, with 12 bases between them. This CDR3 has 14 amino acids. Germline CDR1 reads SGHTA; CDR2 reads FQGNSA.

This clonotype occurred many times. The chain has TRBV29-1 and TRBJ2-5; D is ambiguous. The CDR3 has 12 amino acids. V gave up 5 bases and J gave up 7 bases, with 14 bases separating them. Germline V gene sequence: CDR1 SQVTM, CDR2 ANQGSEA. The CDR3 loop reads CSVRPGEGTQYF. The CDR3, as DNA: TGCAGCGTTCGTCCAGGCGAAGGGACCCAGTACTTC.

This clonotype has just a few counts. The chain uses TRBV24-1 and TRBJ2-7; D is unclear. Trimming stripped 4 bases from V and 3 bases from J, with 15 bases between. Germline V gene sequence: CDR1 KGHDR, CDR2 SFDVKD. There are 15 residues in the CDR3. The CDR3 DNA reads as TGTGCCACCAGTGAGGGTACAGTAAGAGACTACGAGCAGTACTTC. Translating it yields CATSEGTVRDYEQYF.

The rearrangement joins TRBV30 to TRBJ1-5; D may be TRBD1 (5 bases). Trimming shortened V by 0 bases and J by 3 bases, and 12 bases separated the two germline ends. The CDR3 length is 15 residues. Germline V gene data show CDR1 as GTSNPN and CDR2 as SVGIG (reference sequence). Written as DNA, the CDR3 is TGTGCCTGGAGTGTACTTGGGACCCTCAATCAGCCCCAGCATTTT. Translation: CAWSVLGTLNQPQHF.

This clonotype was seen ten or more times. The gene calls are TRBV12-3 or TRBV12-4 and TRBJ2-5; possible D gene TRBD1, 6 bases. Trimming stripped 6 bases from V and 2 bases from J, with 10 bases between. This CDR3 spans 13 amino acids. The CDR3 here is CASRSQGQETQYF. The CDR3, as DNA: TGTGCCAGCAGGTCTCAGGGGCAAGAGACCCAGTACTTC.